A selection of T cell receptor beta chains follows, all from one sample in a study of blood T cell repertoires in COVID-19. The protocol was immunoSEQ multiplex PCR, while the TCRdb copy is restricted to in-frame clones and leaves out a portion. Of about 55,000 clones in the sample, roughly 80% were seen once. Sequenced material: peripheral blood. These receptors all come from a human donor in a cohort sampled during active or convalescent COVID-19. CDR3s include the opening cysteine and the closing phenylalanine or tryptophan. Fields, in order: V gene, CDR3 length, J gene, clone size, D gene, CDR3 protein, CDR3 DNA. The D gene is left open where the match is weak. Only part of the rows carry a size: once, few, many, or a class if the clone is expanded.

TRBV20-1	12	TRBJ1-6	NA	NA	CSASTGNSPLHF	TGCAGTGCTAGTACAGGGAATTCACCCCTCCACTTT
TRBV15	20	TRBJ2-5	NA	NA	CATSRDLLGQGRPSGETQYF	TGTGCCACCAGCAGAGATCTCTTAGGACAAGGTCGTCCTTCGGGAGAGACCCAGTACTTC
TRBV7-7	13	TRBJ1-5	NA	TRBD1	CASSLAQGEPQHF	TGTGCTAGCAGCTTAGCGCAGGGGGAGCCCCAGCATTTT
TRBV11-1	13	TRBJ1-1	many	TRBD1	CASKGQGASEAFF	TGTGCCAGCAAAGGACAGGGAGCATCTGAAGCTTTCTTT
TRBV4-2	16	TRBJ1-1	NA	NA	CASSQGDLGRNTEAFF	TGTGCCAGCAGCCAAGGCGACCTAGGTCGGAACACTGAAGCTTTCTTT
TRBV7-2	16	TRBJ2-7	once	TRBD2	CASSPRGGLAVSEQYF	TGTGCCAGCAGCCCTCGGGGGGGACTAGCGGTTTCCGAGCAGTACTTC
TRBV18	15	TRBJ1-5	NA	TRBD1	CASSGQGVSNQPQHF	TGTGCCAGCTCAGGACAGGGGGTAAGCAATCAGCCCCAGCATTTT
TRBV4-2	16	TRBJ2-7	NA	TRBD2	CASSQDPGTSLVEQYF	TGTGCCAGCAGCCAAGATCCCGGGACTAGCCTCGTAGAGCAGTACTTC
TRBV19	14	TRBJ1-5	NA	NA	CASRETGDNQPQHF	TGTGCCAGTAGGGAGACAGGAGATAATCAGCCCCAGCATTTT
TRBV19	15	TRBJ2-7	NA	TRBD1	CASSSPGQGFYEQYF	TGTGCCAGTAGTTCACCGGGACAGGGGTTCTACGAGCAGTACTTC
TRBV11-2	17	TRBJ2-4	NA	NA	CASSATQGKGAKNIQYF	TGTGCCAGCAGCGCGACTCAGGGCAAGGGCGCCAAAAACATTCAGTACTTC
TRBV29-1	14	TRBJ1-2	NA	TRBD1	CSVPRDRGTYGYTF	TGCAGCGTACCCCGGGACAGGGGTACTTATGGCTACACCTTC
TRBV2	15	TRBJ2-7	NA	TRBD2	CASSVVGLASYEQYF	TGTGCCAGCAGTGTGGTTGGACTAGCCTCCTACGAGCAGTACTTC
TRBV10-3	13	TRBJ1-1	NA	TRBD1	CAIRPTGETEAFF	TGTGCCATCAGACCGACAGGGGAAACTGAAGCTTTCTTT
TRBV19	16	TRBJ2-4	NA	NA	CASSIVSGVAKNIQYF	TGTGCCAGTAGTATAGTGTCGGGGGTAGCCAAAAACATTCAGTACTTC
TRBV6-5	13	TRBJ1-2	NA	NA	CASTSDNGALYTF	TGTGCCAGCACCTCAGACAATGGCGCCCTCTACACCTTC
TRBV5-1	15	TRBJ2-7	NA	NA	CASSLRRGTSDEQYF	TGCGCCAGCAGCTTGAGGAGGGGCACCAGCGACGAGCAGTACTTC
TRBV2	17	TRBJ2-6	NA	NA	CASSTGVISSGANVLTF	TGTGCCAGCAGTACAGGTGTCATTAGCTCTGGGGCCAACGTCCTGACTTTC
TRBV6-7	14	TRBJ1-3	few	NA	CAAGVLNSGNTIYF	TGTGCTGCCGGGGTTCTGAACTCTGGAAACACCATATATTTT
TRBV29-1	14	TRBJ2-1	once	NA	CSSRRDSSYNEQFF	TGCAGCTCGAGGAGGGATAGCTCCTACAATGAGCAGTTCTTC
TRBV5-1	14	TRBJ1-1	NA	TRBD1	CASSNGQGGTEAFF	TGCGCCAGCAGCAACGGACAGGGCGGCACTGAAGCTTTCTTT
TRBV6-2/TRBV6-3	14	TRBJ2-5	NA	TRBD2	CASTPLGGMGTQYF	TGTGCCAGCACCCCGTTGGGAGGGATGGGGACCCAGTACTTC
TRBV3-1/TRBV3-2	16	TRBJ2-5	NA	TRBD2	CASSQGPSGPQETQYF	TGTGCCAGCAGCCAAGGGCCTAGCGGGCCGCAAGAGACCCAGTACTTC
TRBV21-1	13	TRBJ1-2	NA	NA	CASEDRGSGGYTF	TGTGCCAGCGAGGACAGGGGTTCAGGGGGCTACACCTTC
TRBV4-2	14	TRBJ2-1	NA	TRBD2	CASSQTSGGDEQFF	TGTGCCAGCAGCCAGACTAGCGGGGGAGATGAGCAGTTCTTC
TRBV5-4	15	TRBJ1-1	NA	NA	CASSNAETGNTEAFF	TGTGCCAGCAGCAATGCCGAGACAGGGAACACTGAAGCTTTCTTT
TRBV18	14	TRBJ2-5	NA	TRBD2	CASSLAGGRETQYF	TGTGCCAGCTCGCTAGCGGGGGGCCGGGAGACCCAGTACTTC
TRBV14	15	TRBJ1-2	NA	NA	CASSQDRTAIDGYTF	TGTGCCAGCAGCCAAGACCGGACAGCCATAGATGGCTACACCTTC
TRBV2	14	TRBJ2-3	few	TRBD1	CASRGTGLIGSQYF	TGTGCCAGCAGGGGGACAGGGTTGATTGGGTCGCAGTATTTT
TRBV6-5	13	TRBJ1-2	NA	NA	CASSYRGGEGYTF	TGTGCCAGCAGTTACAGGGGAGGGGAGGGCTACACCTTC
TRBV6-6	13	TRBJ2-1	NA	TRBD2	CASQRGVDGVQFF	TGTGCCAGCCAACGGGGGGTGGATGGGGTGCAGTTCTTC
TRBV19	14	TRBJ2-1	NA	TRBD2	CATQPGGAADEQFF	TGTGCCACCCAACCCGGGGGGGCCGCCGATGAGCAGTTCTTC
TRBV12-3/TRBV12-4	12	TRBJ1-2	NA	NA	CASSLSNYGYTF	TGTGCCAGCAGTTTGAGTAACTATGGCTACACCTTC
TRBV24-1	18	TRBJ1-2	NA	TRBD1	CATSDFYVGQGLPYGYTF	TGTGCCACCAGTGATTTCTACGTTGGACAGGGACTACCTTATGGCTACACCTTC
TRBV4-2	15	TRBJ2-5	NA	TRBD2	CASSPGTRDQETQYF	TGTGCCAGCAGCCCCGGGACTAGGGACCAAGAGACCCAGTACTTC
TRBV15	16	TRBJ2-2	NA	NA	CATSRGSRDQPGELFF	TGTGCCACCAGCAGAGGGTCGAGGGATCAGCCCGGGGAGCTGTTTTTT
TRBV12-3/TRBV12-4	12	TRBJ1-2	NA	NA	CASRGQDYGYTF	TGTGCCAGCAGAGGACAAGACTATGGCTACACCTTC
TRBV11-3	16	TRBJ2-1	few	TRBD1	CASSYTTGSSYNEQFF	TGTGCCAGCAGCTACACGACAGGGTCCTCCTACAATGAGCAGTTCTTC
TRBV5-1	15	TRBJ1-5	few	NA	CASSLGFGSNQPQHF	TGCGCCAGCAGCTTGGGATTCGGGAGCAATCAGCCCCAGCATTTT
TRBV6-5	14	TRBJ1-2	NA	NA	CASSPTFPGYGYTF	TGTGCCAGCAGTCCCACTTTCCCGGGCTATGGCTACACCTTC
TRBV7-2	17	TRBJ2-5	NA	TRBD1	CASSSRTGGLWRETQYF	TGTGCCAGCAGCTCCAGGACAGGGGGCTTATGGAGAGAGACCCAGTACTTC
TRBV13	14	TRBJ2-5	once	NA	CASSSRSGGETQYF	TGTGCCAGCAGCTCACGAAGTGGCGGGGAGACCCAGTACTTC
TRBV4-3	15	TRBJ1-2	NA	TRBD1	CASSQDDRGPYGYTF	TGCGCCAGCAGCCAAGACGACAGGGGACCCTATGGCTACACCTTC
TRBV7-3	15	TRBJ1-1	NA	NA	CASSQTGGGNTEAFF	TGTGCCAGCAGCCAAACGGGAGGAGGGAACACTGAAGCTTTCTTT
TRBV19	16	TRBJ2-7	NA	NA	CASSIVRGGISYEQYF	TGTGCCAGTAGTATAGTACGCGGGGGCATCTCCTACGAGCAGTACTTC
TRBV14	18	TRBJ2-2	NA	TRBD2	CASSQDHSGGQNTGELFF	TGTGCCAGCAGCCAAGACCATAGCGGGGGCCAGAACACCGGGGAGCTGTTTTTT
TRBV3-1/TRBV3-2	12	TRBJ2-7	NA	TRBD1	CASSQGQGAWYF	TGTGCCAGCAGCCAAGGACAGGGGGCCTGGTACTTC
TRBV6-1	12	TRBJ1-2	few	NA	CASSESVYGYTF	TGTGCCAGCAGTGAATCAGTCTATGGCTACACCTTC
TRBV6-2/TRBV6-3	15	TRBJ2-4	NA	NA	CASSSQASASDIQYF	TGTGCCAGCAGTTCTCAGGCTAGCGCGTCAGACATTCAGTACTTC
TRBV4-1	16	TRBJ2-7	NA	TRBD1	CASSHDLGTGLYEQYF	TGCGCCAGCAGCCATGACCTTGGGACAGGGCTGTACGAGCAGTACTTC
TRBV10-3	15	TRBJ2-1	NA	NA	CAISESTGSYNEQFF	TGTGCCATCAGTGAGTCGACGGGTTCCTACAATGAGCAGTTCTTC
TRBV7-2	14	TRBJ1-5	NA	NA	CASSSGTFNQPQHF	TGTGCCAGCAGTTCCGGGACATTCAATCAGCCCCAGCATTTT
TRBV3-1/TRBV3-2	14	TRBJ2-4	NA	TRBD1	CASSLRTGINIQYF	TGTGCCAGCAGCCTACGGACAGGAATAAACATTCAGTACTTC
TRBV7-9	15	TRBJ1-2	NA	NA	CASDSEQLLNYGYTF	TGTGCCAGCGATTCGGAACAGCTACTGAACTATGGCTACACCTTC
TRBV19	16	TRBJ2-2	once	NA	CASSITPDSNTGELFF	TGTGCCAGTAGTATAACGCCGGACAGTAACACCGGGGAGCTGTTTTTT
TRBV29-1	12	TRBJ1-1	NA	NA	CSVELRRTEAFF	TGCAGCGTTGAACTCCGGAGAACTGAAGCTTTCTTT